The T cell receptor beta chain described here comes from a study of naive and memory T cell subsets. General study results and limits: The RNA method is potentially sensitive to activation and differentiation changes.

The library had UMIs added by 3' ligation of an oligonucleotide to TCR cDNA. Adult healthy volunteers gave 2.5 ml peripheral blood for whole-blood RNA. Unsorted total RNA, roughly 1 to 1000 ng, was DNase treated before reverse transcription. Per germline, CDR1 SQVTM and CDR2 ANQGSEA. The CDR3 has 15 residues. J was trimmed by 4 bases and V by 4 bases; bases with no gene match: 9. Amplification of ligated cDNA took four PCR rounds with SP2 and nested alpha and beta constant primers. Alpha and beta constant region primers primed reverse transcription for blood and skin samples. TCRdb used MiXCR to reprocess the 5' RACE reads, holding one entry per CDR3 protein. The sample has about 56,000 distinct CDR3 sequences; about 7.1% are singletons. This clonotype was seen more than once but under ten times. As yet, its antigen is unknown.

The source is a female donor in good health. This rearrangement joins TRBV29-1 to TRBJ2-1, with 8 bases fitting TRBD1. CDR3 nucleotides: TGCAGCGTTGCGACCCCGGGACAGGCTTACAATGAGCAGTTCTTC. This gives the protein CSVATPGQAYNEQFF.